These 8 T cell receptor beta chains came from one sample sequenced in a study of blood T cell repertoires in COVID-19. The repertoire was sequenced with immunoSEQ multiplex PCR; TCRdb's copy has only in-frame clones and lacks some. The data hold fewer than 650,000 clones, with roughly 89% observed a single time. The sequenced sample consisted of peripheral blood. The origin of the receptors is a woman aged 45-60 years with COVID-19, enrolled during active disease.

This clone was picked up one time. The rearrangement uses TRBV6-5 and TRBJ2-5; maybe TRBD1 (5 bases). The V and J ends lost 5 bases and 2 bases respectively, with 12 bases between them. This CDR3 region has 14 residues. The germline gives CDR1 MNHEY, CDR2 SVGAGI. The CDR3 nucleotides are TGTGCCAGCAGTCACGAAGGGGTGCAAGAGACCCAGTACTTC. Its translation: CASSHEGVQETQYF.

This clone has only a few counts. This chain joins TRBV28 and TRBJ1-5, with TRBD1 matching 10 bases. The CDR3 consists of 14 residues. Trimming at V came to 5 bases and at J to 2 bases, leaving 0 bases not matched to a gene. Germline values: CDR1 MDHEN, CDR2 SYDVKM. The CDR3 bases are TGTGCCAGCAGTGGGACAGGGGGCAATCAGCCCCAGCATTTT. Protein: CASSGTGGNQPQHF.

The CDR3 sequence is CASSQEAGMNTEAFF. Here the CDR3 DNA reads TGTGCCAGCAGCCAAGAAGCCGGGATGAACACTGAAGCTTTCTTT. This rearrangement joins TRBV3-1 (or the pseudogene TRBV3-2) to TRBJ1-1; D is unresolved. The CDR3 has 15 residues. CDR1 is LGHDT and CDR2 is YNNKEL in the germline V gene (reference sequence). V gave up 0 bases and J gave up 0 bases, with 8 bases separating them.

The gene calls are TRBV5-6 and TRBJ2-7; D is possibly TRBD2 (5 bases). This CDR3 is 13 amino acids long. The V end lost 0 bases, the J end lost 10 bases, and 14 bases lay between the germline ends. In germline, CDR1 is SGHDT, CDR2 YYEEEE. This chain's CDR3 is CASSLGGLGSQYF. For the CDR3, the DNA is TGTGCCAGCAGCTTGGGAGGACTGGGGAGTCAGTACTTC.

The chain carries TRBV5-1 and TRBJ2-7; no clear D gene. This CDR3 region has 15 residues. V lost 0 bases, J lost 2 bases, and 12 bases lay in between. Germline-derived CDR1 and CDR2 are SGHRS and YFSETQ. The CDR3 spells CASSLGDTDPYEQYF. The CDR3 DNA follows: TGCGCCAGCAGCTTGGGAGACACGGATCCCTACGAGCAGTACTTC.

The chain couples TRBV12-5 to TRBJ1-1; 7 bases map to TRBD1. CDR3 length: 16 amino acids. Germline-derived CDR1 and CDR2 are LGHNT and FRNRAP. V shed 2 bases, J shed 1 base, and the junction held 7 bases outside the gene matches. CDR3 amino acids: CASGLLWDSTNTEAFF. CDR3 sequence (DNA): TGTGCTAGTGGTTTGCTATGGGACAGTACGAACACTGAAGCTTTCTTT. Variable domain in full (rest from reference TRBV12-5 and TRBJ1-1): DARVTQTPRHKVTEMGQEVTMRCQPILGHNTVFWYRQTMMQGLELLAYFRNRAPLDDSGMPKDRFSAEMPDATLATLKIQPSEPRDSAVYFCASGLLWDSTNTEAFFGQGTRLTVV.

The V gene is TRBV2, the J gene TRBJ1-2; 8 positions match TRBD1. Per germline, CDR1 SNHLY and CDR2 FYNNEI. The CDR3 runs 15 residues. The V gene end was trimmed by 5 bases and the J gene end by 7 bases; junction bases not matched to a gene: 12. The CDR3 is CASSISGGYISGYTF. CDR3 coding DNA: TGTGCCAGCAGTATATCAGGGGGCTATATCTCTGGCTACACCTTC.

V usage is TRBV28 and J usage is TRBJ1-2; 7 bases match TRBD1. The CDR3 extends over 12 amino acids. The trim removed 7 bases at V and 7 bases at J, leaving 6 bases unmatched. Germline-derived CDR1 and CDR2 are MDHEN and SYDVKM. The CDR3 DNA follows: TGTGCCAGCACTCTAGGGGGCGGTGGCTACACCTTC. As protein: CASTLGGGGYTF.